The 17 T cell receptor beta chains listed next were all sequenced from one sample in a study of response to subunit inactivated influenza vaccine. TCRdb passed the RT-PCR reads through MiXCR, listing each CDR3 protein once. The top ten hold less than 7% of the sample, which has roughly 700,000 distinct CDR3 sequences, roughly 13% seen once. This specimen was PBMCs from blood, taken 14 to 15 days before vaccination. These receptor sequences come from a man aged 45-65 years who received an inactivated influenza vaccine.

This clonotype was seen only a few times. The CDR3 sequence: CASSLTPGRTNEKLFF. As DNA, the CDR3 is TGTGCCAGCAGTTTGACACCAGGGAGAACTAATGAAAAACTGTTTTTT. The chain carries TRBV12-3 or TRBV12-4 and TRBJ1-4; D may be TRBD1 (5 bases). The length of the CDR3 is 16 residues. V dropped 3 bases and J dropped 1 base, with 12 bases sitting between them.

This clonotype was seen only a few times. This CDR3 reads CASSRGQSLLAGYTF. DNA of the CDR3: TGTGCCAGCAGCAGGGGACAGTCACTTCTCGCTGGCTACACCTTC. J is TRBJ1-2 and V is TRBV5-6; 7 bases map to TRBD1. Germline-derived CDR1 and CDR2 are SGHDT and YYEEEE. The CDR3 runs 15 residues. With 4 bases clipped from V and 7 bases from J, the junction kept 13 bases outside the gene matches.

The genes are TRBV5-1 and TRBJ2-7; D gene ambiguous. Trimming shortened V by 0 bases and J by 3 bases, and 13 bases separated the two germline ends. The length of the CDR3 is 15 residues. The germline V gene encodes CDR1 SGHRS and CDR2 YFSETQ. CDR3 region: CASSLGTGAYYEQYF. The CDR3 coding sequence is TGCGCCAGCAGCTTGGGGACGGGCGCGTACTACGAGCAGTACTTC. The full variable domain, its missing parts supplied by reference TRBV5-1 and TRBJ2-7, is KAGVTQTPRYLIKTRGQQVTLSCSPISGHRSVSWYQQTPGQGLQFLFEYFSETQRNKGNFPGRFSGRQFSNSRSEMNVSTLELGDSALYLCASSLGTGAYYEQYFGPGTRLTVT.

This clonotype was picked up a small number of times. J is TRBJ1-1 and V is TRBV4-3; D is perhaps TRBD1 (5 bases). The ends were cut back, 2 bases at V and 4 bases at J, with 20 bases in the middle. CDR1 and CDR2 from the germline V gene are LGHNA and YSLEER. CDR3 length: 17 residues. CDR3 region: CASSQRGGHRALTEAFF. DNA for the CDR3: TGCGCCAGCAGCCAAAGGGGAGGGCACAGAGCCCTCACTGAAGCTTTCTTT.

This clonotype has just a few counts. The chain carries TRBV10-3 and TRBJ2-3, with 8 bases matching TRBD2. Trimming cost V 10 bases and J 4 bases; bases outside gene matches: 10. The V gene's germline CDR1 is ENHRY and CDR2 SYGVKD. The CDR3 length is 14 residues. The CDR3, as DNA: TGTGCCACCAAAGCGGGAGCGGTCCCAGATACGCAGTATTTT. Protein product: CATKAGAVPDTQYF.

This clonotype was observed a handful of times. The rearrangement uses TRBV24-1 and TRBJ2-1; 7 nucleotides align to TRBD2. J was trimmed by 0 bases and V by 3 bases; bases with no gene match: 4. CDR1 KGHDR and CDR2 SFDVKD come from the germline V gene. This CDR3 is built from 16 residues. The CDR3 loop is CATSDASSGSYNEQFF. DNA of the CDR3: TGTGCCACCAGTGATGCTTCTAGCGGCTCCTACAATGAGCAGTTCTTC.

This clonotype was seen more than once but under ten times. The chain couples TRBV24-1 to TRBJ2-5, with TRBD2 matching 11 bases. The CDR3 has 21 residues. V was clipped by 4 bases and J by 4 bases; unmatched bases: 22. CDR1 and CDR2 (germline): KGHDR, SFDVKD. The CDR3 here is CATSEPQGLAGGLVRVETQYF. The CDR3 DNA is TGTGCCACCAGTGAGCCCCAGGGCCTAGCGGGGGGCCTGGTGCGTGTAGAGACCCAGTACTTC.

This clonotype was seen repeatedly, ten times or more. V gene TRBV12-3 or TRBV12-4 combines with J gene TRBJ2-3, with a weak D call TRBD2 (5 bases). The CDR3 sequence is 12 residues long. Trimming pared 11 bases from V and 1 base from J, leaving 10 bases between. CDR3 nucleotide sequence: TGTGCCTCGCGGCGGGGCACAGATACGCAGTATTTT. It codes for CASRRGTDTQYF.

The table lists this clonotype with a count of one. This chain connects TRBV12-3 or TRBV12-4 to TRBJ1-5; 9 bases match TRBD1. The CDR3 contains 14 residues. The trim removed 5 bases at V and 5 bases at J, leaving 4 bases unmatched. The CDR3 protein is CASSIWTGDQPQHF. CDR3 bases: TGTGCCAGCAGTATATGGACAGGGGATCAGCCCCAGCATTTT.

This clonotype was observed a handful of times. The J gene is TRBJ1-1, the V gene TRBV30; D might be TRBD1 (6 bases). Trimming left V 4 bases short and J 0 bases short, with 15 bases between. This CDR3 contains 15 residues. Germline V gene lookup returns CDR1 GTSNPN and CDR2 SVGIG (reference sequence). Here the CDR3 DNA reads TGTGCCTGGACCCTCAGGGACAACATGAACACTGAAGCTTTCTTT. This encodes CAWTLRDNMNTEAFF.

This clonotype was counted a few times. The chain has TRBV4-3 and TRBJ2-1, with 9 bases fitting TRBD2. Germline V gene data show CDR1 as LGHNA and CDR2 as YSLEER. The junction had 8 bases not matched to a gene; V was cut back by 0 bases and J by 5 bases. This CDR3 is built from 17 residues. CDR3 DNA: TGCGCCAGCAGCCAAGATGGGGATAGCGGGGGTGACAATGAGCAGTTCTTC. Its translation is CASSQDGDSGGDNEQFF.

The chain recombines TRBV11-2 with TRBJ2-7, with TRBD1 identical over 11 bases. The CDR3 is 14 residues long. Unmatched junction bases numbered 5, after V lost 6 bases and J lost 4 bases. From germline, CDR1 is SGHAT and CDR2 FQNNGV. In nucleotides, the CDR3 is TGTGCCAGCAGGTGGGGACAGGGGGGATACGAGCAGTACTTC. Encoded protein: CASRWGQGGYEQYF.

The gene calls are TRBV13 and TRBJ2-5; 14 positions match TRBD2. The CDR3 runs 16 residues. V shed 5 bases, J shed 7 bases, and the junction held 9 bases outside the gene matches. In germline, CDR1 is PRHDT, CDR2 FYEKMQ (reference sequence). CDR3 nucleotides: TGTGCCAGCAGCCAGTGGGGGACTAGCGGGGGAAGGACCCAGTACTTC. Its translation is CASSQWGTSGGRTQYF.

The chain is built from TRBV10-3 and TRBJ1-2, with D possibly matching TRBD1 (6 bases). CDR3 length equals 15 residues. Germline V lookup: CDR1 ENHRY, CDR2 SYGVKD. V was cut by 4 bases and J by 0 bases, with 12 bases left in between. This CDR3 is CAISGQGQANYGYTF. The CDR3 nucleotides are TGTGCCATCAGTGGCCAGGGGCAGGCTAACTATGGCTACACCTTC.

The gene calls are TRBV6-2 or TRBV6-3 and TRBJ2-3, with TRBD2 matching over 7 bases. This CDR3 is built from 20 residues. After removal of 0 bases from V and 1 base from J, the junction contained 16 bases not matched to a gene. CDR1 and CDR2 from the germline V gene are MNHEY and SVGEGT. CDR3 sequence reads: CASSYSSPLRRERGTDTQYF. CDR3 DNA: TGTGCCAGCAGTTACTCGAGCCCCCTAAGGCGGGAGAGAGGCACAGATACGCAGTATTTT.

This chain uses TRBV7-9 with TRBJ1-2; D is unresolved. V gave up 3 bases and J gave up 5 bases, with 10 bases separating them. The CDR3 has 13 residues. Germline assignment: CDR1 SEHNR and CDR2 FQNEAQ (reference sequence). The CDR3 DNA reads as TGTGCCAGCAGCTTTGTGACTTCTTATGGCTACACCTTC. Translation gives CASSFVTSYGYTF.

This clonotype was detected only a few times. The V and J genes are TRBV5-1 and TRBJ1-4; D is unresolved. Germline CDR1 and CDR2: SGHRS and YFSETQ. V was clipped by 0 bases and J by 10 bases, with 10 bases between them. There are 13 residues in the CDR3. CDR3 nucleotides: TGCGCCAGCAGCTTGGACAGAATCGGAAAACTGTTTTTT. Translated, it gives CASSLDRIGKLFF.